These 27 T cell receptor beta chains share one sample of origin, sequenced in a study of CD8+ T cells in alopecia areata. Treatment indicated: oral pan-JAK inhibitor, 5-10 mg twice daily. RNA, once extracted, was reverse transcribed into cDNA for use as the sequencing template. Here immunoSEQ multiplex PCR was the method, and the copy in TCRdb shows in-frame clones only, minus some. The repertoire holds 170,000 or so clones, approximately 65% seen once, with 0.91% in the top ten. The source material was CD4+ T cells sorted from blood, sampled at week 4, from a patient treated with tofacitinib. The receptor source for this set is a human donor with alopecia areata.

The chain joins TRBV29-1 to TRBJ1-1; D is possibly TRBD1 (5 bases). The ends were cut back, 4 bases at V and 6 bases at J, with 9 bases in the middle. The CDR3 runs to 11 residues. Germline lookup yields CDR1 SQVTM and CDR2 ANQGSEA. DNA for the CDR3: TGCAGCGTTGCTCCGGGGGCTGAAGCTTTCTTT. It specifies CSVAPGAEAFF.

This clone was observed a single time. The chain recombines TRBV9 with TRBJ2-5; 14 bases are shared with TRBD2. This CDR3 has 16 amino acids. Germline CDR1 and CDR2: SGDLS and YYNGEE. J gave up 5 bases and V 3 bases, and 6 bases lay outside the gene matches. CDR3 amino acids: CASSAGTSGSLETQYF. The CDR3 DNA follows: TGTGCCAGCAGCGCGGGGACTAGCGGGAGTTTGGAGACCCAGTACTTC.

This chain uses TRBV4-2 with TRBJ2-5, with 15 bases that match TRBD2. The CDR3 is 15 residues long. J lost 5 bases, V lost 4 bases, and 2 bases had no gene match. CDR1 LGHNA and CDR2 YNFKEQ come from the germline V gene. This CDR3 reads CASSLGTSGGETQYF. The CDR3 DNA sequence: TGTGCCAGCAGCCTCGGGACTAGCGGGGGGGAGACCCAGTACTTC.

This chain uses TRBV11-2 with TRBJ1-4; D gene unclear. Trimming left V 6 bases short and J 0 bases short, with 8 bases between. The CDR3 loop spans 14 amino acids. Germline V gives CDR1 SGHAT, CDR2 FQNNGV. The CDR3 DNA sequence: TGTGCCAGCAGTCTTTTTGCAACTAATGAAAAACTGTTTTTT. This codes for CASSLFATNEKLFF.

This clone was observed a handful of times. The J gene is TRBJ2-1, the V gene TRBV10-3; 8 nucleotides agree with TRBD1. CDR3 length: 13 amino acids. Germline V gene sequence: CDR1 ENHRY, CDR2 SYGVKD. The trim removed 10 bases at V and 4 bases at J, leaving 6 bases unmatched. The CDR3 sequence: CATQGAGYNEQFF. In DNA, the CDR3 is TGTGCCACGCAGGGGGCAGGGTACAATGAGCAGTTCTTC.

The chain employs TRBV11-2 and TRBJ2-1, with D tentatively TRBD2 (5 bases). Germline assignment: CDR1 SGHAT and CDR2 FQNNGV. V was pared by 4 bases and J by 4 bases, with 17 bases between. The CDR3 runs to 16 residues. CDR3 in amino acids: CASSSLARGTYNEQFF. The CDR3 bases are TGTGCCAGCAGCTCTCTAGCCCGAGGAACTTACAATGAGCAGTTCTTC.

This chain joins TRBV6-5 and TRBJ1-6, with TRBD1 identical over 8 bases. CDR1 and CDR2 (germline): MNHEY, SVGAGI. Germline trimming cut 6 bases from V and 8 bases from J; bases unmatched to any gene: 6. There are 14 residues in the CDR3. The CDR3 spells CASSFQGADSPLHF. The CDR3 DNA is TGTGCCAGCAGCTTTCAGGGGGCTGATTCACCCCTCCACTTT.

The chain employs TRBV29-1 and TRBJ1-1, with no clear D. The CDR3 is 12 residues long. In germline, CDR1 is SQVTM, CDR2 ANQGSEA. The CDR3 loop reads CSSRQPNTEAFF. CDR3 bases: TGCAGTTCTAGGCAGCCGAACACTGAAGCTTTCTTT.

This clone showed up just a few times. The rearrangement uses TRBV18 and TRBJ2-3; D remains ambiguous. This CDR3 is built from 14 residues. V was clipped by 3 bases and J by 1 base, with 8 bases between them. Germline CDR1 KGHSH, CDR2 LQKENI. CDR3 loop: CASSPQLGTDTQYF. The CDR3 bases are TGTGCCAGCTCACCCCAGCTCGGCACAGATACGCAGTATTTT.

V and J are TRBV19 and TRBJ2-2; no reliable D call. V was shortened by 4 bases and J by 0 bases, with 3 bases between the two germline ends. Germline assignment: CDR1 LNHDA and CDR2 SQIVND (reference sequence). CDR3 length: 13 amino acids. This chain's CDR3 is CASSNPNTGELFF. DNA of the CDR3: TGTGCCAGTAGTAACCCGAACACCGGGGAGCTGTTTTTT.

In this sample, this clone turned up once. For the CDR3, the DNA is TGCAGCGTGGTCGAGCTTCGATCCTACAATGAGCAGTTCTTC. This sequence encodes CSVVELRSYNEQFF. V usage is TRBV29-1 and J usage is TRBJ2-1, with D unresolved. Germline CDR1 SQVTM, CDR2 ANQGSEA. This CDR3 is built from 14 residues. V lost 6 bases and J lost 1, with 13 bases in between.

The rearrangement links TRBV2 to TRBJ2-1, with a possible D match to TRBD2 (6 bases). V was cut by 6 bases and J by 0 bases, with 12 bases left in between. Germline CDR1 is SNHLY and CDR2 is FYNNEI. CDR3 length equals 15 residues. The CDR3 reads CASSRGVSSYNEQFF. CDR3 DNA: TGTGCCAGCAGCCGCGGGGTTAGCTCCTACAATGAGCAGTTCTTC. The whole variable domain, filled in from reference TRBV2 and TRBJ2-1, reads EPEVTQTPSHQVTQMGQEVILRCVPISNHLYFYWYRQILGQKVEFLVSFYNNEISEKSEIFDDQFSVERPDGSNFTLKIRSTKLEDSAMYFCASSRGVSSYNEQFFGPGTRLTVL.

The chain links TRBV30 to TRBJ1-1; maybe TRBD1 (6 bases). Trimming stripped 1 base from V and 7 bases from J, with 10 bases between. From germline, CDR1 is GTSNPN and CDR2 SVGIG (reference sequence). The CDR3 sequence is 12 residues long. CDR3 protein: CAWSDRANEAFF. The CDR3 nucleotides read TGTGCCTGGAGTGACAGGGCAAATGAAGCTTTCTTT.

This chain links TRBV30 with TRBJ1-1; D not certain. Between the trimmed V and J ends, which lost 4 bases and 10 bases, there was a span of 16 bases. The CDR3 spans 12 residues. Germline V gives CDR1 GTSNPN, CDR2 SVGIG (reference sequence). CDR3 bases: TGTGCCTGGACGGCGCAAAGCACAGTAGCTTTCTTT. It specifies CAWTAQSTVAFF.

The V call is TRBV4-1, the J call TRBJ2-7; D unclear. V was cut by 3 bases and J by 3 bases, with 21 bases left in between. The CDR3 sequence is 17 residues long. Germline V gene data show CDR1 as MGHRA and CDR2 as YSYEKL. CDR3 protein: CASSQTRGANAFYEQYF. As DNA, the CDR3 is TGCGCCAGCAGCCAGACCCGCGGAGCGAACGCATTCTACGAGCAGTACTTC.

This sequence joins TRBV2 and TRBJ2-1, with D uncertain. Trimming left V 3 bases short and J 9 bases short, with 15 bases between. Germline assignment: CDR1 SNHLY and CDR2 FYNNEI. The CDR3 consists of 14 residues. For the CDR3, the DNA is TGTGCCAGCAGTGACAGTTGGGGATCTATTGAGCAGTTCTTC. This codes for CASSDSWGSIEQFF.

The V call is TRBV30, the J call TRBJ1-5, with D hard to call. The CDR3 sequence is 13 residues long. The germline V and J ends were trimmed by 4 bases and 7 bases, with 14 bases remaining between them. Germline lookup yields CDR1 GTSNPN and CDR2 SVGIG (reference sequence). The CDR3, as DNA: TGTGCCTGGACCTATGGTCTTGGACAGCCCCAGCATTTT. Encoded protein: CAWTYGLGQPQHF.

V and J are TRBV6-6 and TRBJ1-5, with 8 nucleotides matching TRBD1. The length of the CDR3 is 16 residues. Trimming took 6 bases from V and 2 from J; bases not matched to a gene: 9. From germline, CDR1 is MNHNY and CDR2 SVGAGI (reference sequence). CDR3 amino acids: CASRGAVQGGNQPQHF. In DNA form, the CDR3 reads TGTGCCAGCAGGGGGGCTGTACAGGGGGGCAATCAGCCCCAGCATTTT.

This clone has a single count. The chain couples TRBV30 to TRBJ2-4, with 7 bases that match TRBD1. The CDR3 runs 13 residues. Per germline, CDR1 GTSNPN and CDR2 SVGIG (reference sequence). The ends lost 5 bases at V and 3 bases at J; junction bases unmatched: 4. CDR3 nucleotide sequence: TGTGCCTGGGGGCAGGGGGTCAAAAACATTCAGTACTTC. As protein: CAWGQGVKNIQYF.

The sample holds one count of this clone. The chain recombines TRBV6-1 with TRBJ1-5; the match to TRBD1 covers 9 bases. CDR1 and CDR2 from the germline V gene are MNHNS and SASEGT. The CDR3 has 15 amino acids. V was pared by 6 bases and J by 4 bases, with 7 bases of the junction left unmatched. CDR3 sequence (DNA): TGTGCCAGCAGCGTTTGGACAGGGGCTAATCAGCCCCAGCATTTT. Translating it yields CASSVWTGANQPQHF.

This clone was counted between two and nine times. J is TRBJ1-6 and V is TRBV10-3, with TRBD1 as a possible D gene (5 bases). Trimming stripped 0 bases from V and 7 bases from J, with 13 bases between. This CDR3 is 16 amino acids long. Germline V gene data show CDR1 as ENHRY and CDR2 as SYGVKD. The CDR3 DNA follows: TGTGCCATCAGTGAGTCCGGGGGAGGTGGAAATTCACCCCTCCACTTT. Protein sequence: CAISESGGGGNSPLHF.

This clone turned up a few times. The chain joins TRBV10-3 to TRBJ1-2; D gene ambiguous. CDR3 length: 13 residues. CDR1 and CDR2 (germline): ENHRY, SYGVKD. The V end was cut by 2 bases, the J end by 4 bases, with 8 bases between. The CDR3 DNA reads as TGTGCCATCAGTGAGAGGGAGAGCTATGGCTACACCTTC. This codes for CAISERESYGYTF.

V and J are TRBV30 and TRBJ1-2; 7 bases are shared with TRBD1. This CDR3 is 13 amino acids long. CDR1 is GTSNPN, CDR2 SVGIG, per germline (reference sequence). V was pared by 3 bases and J by 3 bases, with 4 bases of the junction left unmatched. Written as DNA, the CDR3 is TGTGCCTGGAGCAACAGGGGACACTATGGCTACACCTTC. As protein: CAWSNRGHYGYTF.

The chain employs TRBV13 and TRBJ2-7; D remains unclear. Trimming pared 1 base from V and 7 bases from J, leaving 11 bases between. CDR3 length equals 13 residues. The germline CDR1 and CDR2 sequences are PRHDT and FYEKMQ (reference sequence). CDR3 sequence: CASSLAPGLEQYF. CDR3 DNA sequence: TGTGCCAGCAGCTTAGCCCCGGGCTTAGAGCAGTACTTC.

A single count supports this clone. The V gene is TRBV29-1, the J gene TRBJ1-2, with TRBD1 as a possible D gene (6 bases). The CDR3 consists of 11 residues. Per the germline V gene, CDR1 is SQVTM and CDR2 is ANQGSEA. The ends were cut back, 7 bases at V and 5 bases at J, with 11 bases in the middle. CDR3 in amino acids: CSEGGQYGYTF. CDR3 bases: TGCAGCGAGGGAGGACAGTATGGCTACACCTTC. Supplemented by reference TRBV29-1 and TRBJ1-2, the full variable domain reads SAVISQKPSRDICQRGTSLTIQCQVDSQVTMMFWYRQQPGQSLTLIATANQGSEATYESGFVIDKFPISRPNLTFSTLTVSNMSPEDSSIYLCSEGGQYGYTFGSGTRLTVV.

The CDR3 spells CSVKSPPGQTYEQYF. In DNA, the CDR3 is TGCAGCGTTAAATCCCCTCCGGGACAGACCTACGAGCAGTACTTC. The chain links TRBV29-1 to TRBJ2-7, with 7 nucleotides matching TRBD1. Germline-derived CDR1 and CDR2 are SQVTM and ANQGSEA. This CDR3 region has 15 residues. V trimming: 5 bases; J trimming: 2 bases; junction bases outside the gene matches: 12.

The CDR3 spells CASSPQGSYEQYF. The CDR3 DNA reads as TGCGCCAGCAGCCCACAGGGATCCTACGAGCAGTACTTC. The rearrangement joins TRBV5-1 to TRBJ2-7; the D gene is possibly TRBD1 (6 bases). V was trimmed by 4 bases and J by 1 base, leaving 9 bases between them. From germline, CDR1 is SGHRS and CDR2 YFSETQ. This CDR3 comprises 13 residues.